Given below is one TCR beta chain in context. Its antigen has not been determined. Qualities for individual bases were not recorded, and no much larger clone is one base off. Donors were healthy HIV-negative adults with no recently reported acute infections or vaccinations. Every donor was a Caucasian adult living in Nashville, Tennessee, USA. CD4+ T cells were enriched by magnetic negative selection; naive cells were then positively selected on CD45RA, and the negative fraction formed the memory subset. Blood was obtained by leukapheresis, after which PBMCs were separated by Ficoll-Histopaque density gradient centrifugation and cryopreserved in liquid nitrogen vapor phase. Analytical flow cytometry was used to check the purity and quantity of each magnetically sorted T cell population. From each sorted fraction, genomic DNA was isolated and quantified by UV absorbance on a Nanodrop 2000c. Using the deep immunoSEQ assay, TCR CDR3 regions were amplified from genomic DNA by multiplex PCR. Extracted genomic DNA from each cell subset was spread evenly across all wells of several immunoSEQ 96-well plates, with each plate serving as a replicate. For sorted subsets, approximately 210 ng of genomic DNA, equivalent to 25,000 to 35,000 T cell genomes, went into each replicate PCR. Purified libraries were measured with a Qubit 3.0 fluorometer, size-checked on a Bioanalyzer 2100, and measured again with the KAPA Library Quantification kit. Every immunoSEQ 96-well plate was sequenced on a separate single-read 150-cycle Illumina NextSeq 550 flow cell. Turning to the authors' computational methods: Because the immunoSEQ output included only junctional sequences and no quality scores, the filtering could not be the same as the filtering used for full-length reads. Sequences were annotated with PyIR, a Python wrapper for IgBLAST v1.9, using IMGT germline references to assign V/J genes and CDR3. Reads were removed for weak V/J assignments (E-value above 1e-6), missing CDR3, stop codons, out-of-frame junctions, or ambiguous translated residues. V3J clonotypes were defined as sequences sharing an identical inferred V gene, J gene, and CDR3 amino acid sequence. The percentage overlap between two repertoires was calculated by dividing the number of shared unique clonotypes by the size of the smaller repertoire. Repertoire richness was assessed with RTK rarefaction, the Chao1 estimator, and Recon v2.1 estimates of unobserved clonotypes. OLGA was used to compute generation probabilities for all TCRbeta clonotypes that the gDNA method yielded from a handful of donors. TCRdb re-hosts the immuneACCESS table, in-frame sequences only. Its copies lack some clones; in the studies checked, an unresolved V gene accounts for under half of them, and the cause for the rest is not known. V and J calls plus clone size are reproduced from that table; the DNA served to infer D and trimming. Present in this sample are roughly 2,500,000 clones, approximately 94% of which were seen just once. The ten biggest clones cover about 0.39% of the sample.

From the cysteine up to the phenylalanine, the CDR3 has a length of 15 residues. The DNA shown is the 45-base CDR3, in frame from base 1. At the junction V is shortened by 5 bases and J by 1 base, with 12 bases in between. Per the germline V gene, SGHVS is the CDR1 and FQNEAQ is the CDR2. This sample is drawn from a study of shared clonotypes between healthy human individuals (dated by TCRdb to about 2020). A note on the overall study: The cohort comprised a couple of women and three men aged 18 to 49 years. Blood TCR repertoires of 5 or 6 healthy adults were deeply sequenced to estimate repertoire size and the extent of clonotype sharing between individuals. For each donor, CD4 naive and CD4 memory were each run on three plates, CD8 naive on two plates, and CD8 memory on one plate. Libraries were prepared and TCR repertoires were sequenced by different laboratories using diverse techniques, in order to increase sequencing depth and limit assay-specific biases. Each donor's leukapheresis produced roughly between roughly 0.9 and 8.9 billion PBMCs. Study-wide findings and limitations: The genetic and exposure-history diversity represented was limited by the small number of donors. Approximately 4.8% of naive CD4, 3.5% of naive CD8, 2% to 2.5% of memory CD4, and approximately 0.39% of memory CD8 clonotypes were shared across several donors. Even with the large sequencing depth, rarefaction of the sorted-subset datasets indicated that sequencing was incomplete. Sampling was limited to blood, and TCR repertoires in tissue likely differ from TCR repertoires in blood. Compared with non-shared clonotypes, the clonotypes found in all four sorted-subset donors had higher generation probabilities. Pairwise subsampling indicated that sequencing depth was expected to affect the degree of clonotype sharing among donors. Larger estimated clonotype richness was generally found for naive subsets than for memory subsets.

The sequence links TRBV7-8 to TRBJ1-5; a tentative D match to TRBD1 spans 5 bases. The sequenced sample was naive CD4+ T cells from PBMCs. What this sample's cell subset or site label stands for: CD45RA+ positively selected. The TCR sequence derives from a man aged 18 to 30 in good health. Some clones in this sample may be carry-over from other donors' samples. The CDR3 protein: CASSLDGGSNQPQHF. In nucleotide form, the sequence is TGTGCCAGCAGCCTAGACGGGGGGAGCAATCAGCCCCAGCATTTT.